The sequence of this T cell receptor beta chain was determined in a study of identical twins. This clonotype was observed at least ten times. The target antigen is unknown. Findings and caveats of the study: Analyses of zero insertions could, in part, be confounded by invariant MAIT and iNKT cells.

The germline V gene encodes CDR1 SQVTM and CDR2 ANQGSEA. This CDR3 contains 13 residues. V lost 7 bases, J lost 6 bases, and 18 bases lay in between. TCRdb fed the 5' RACE reads into MiXCR, producing one record per CDR3 protein. The sample holds fewer than 250,000 distinct CDR3 sequences, roughly 7.5% seen once. These data are also associated with another study on yellow fever vaccine responses in identical twins.

The chain uses TRBV29-1 and TRBJ1-1; D is possibly TRBD1 (6 bases). The sequenced material came from CD8+ T cells sorted from blood. The clonotype was recovered from a woman younger than 35 in good health. The CDR3 sequence: CSARGGITSEAFF. For the CDR3, the DNA is TGCAGCGCCAGAGGGGGGATTACATCTGAAGCTTTCTTT.